The 32 T cell receptor beta chains below come from one sample, sequenced in a study of cytomegalovirus exposure and HLA in healthy donors. PCR amplification relied on 60 Vbeta primers (plus 13 Jbeta primers). The method was immunoSEQ multiplex PCR; TCRdb's version includes in-frame clones alone and lacks a portion of them. This table has about 170,000 clones, roughly 84% appearing once. The sample was PBMCs. Receptor source: a male donor in good health and CMV-seronegative.

Written as DNA, the CDR3 is TGTGCCAGCAGCCCCCCGGCAGGGTCTATCCCAAGCTCCTACAATGAGCAGTTCTTC. This codes for CASSPPAGSIPSSYNEQFF. The chain employs TRBV9 and TRBJ2-1; a possible D gene is TRBD1 (5 bases). In germline, CDR1 is SGDLS, CDR2 YYNGEE. The CDR3 contains 19 residues. The ends were cut back, 4 bases at V and 0 bases at J, with 23 bases in the middle.

The genes are TRBV6-4 and TRBJ2-1; 11 bases align to TRBD2. J was trimmed by 5 bases and V by 4 bases; bases with no gene match: 4. The CDR3 length is 15 residues. Germline V lookup: CDR1 MRHNA, CDR2 SNTAGT. The CDR3 coding sequence is TGTGCCAGCAGTGCGGGACTAGCGGAGAACAATGAGCAGTTCTTC. As protein: CASSAGLAENNEQFF.

The chain is built from TRBV6-1 and TRBJ2-5; 10 positions agree with TRBD1. CDR3 length equals 16 residues. Germline V CDR1 and CDR2: MNHNS, SASEGT. J gave up 5 bases and V 4 bases, and 10 bases lay outside the gene matches. CDR3 nucleotides: TGTGCCAGCAGTGCTGGGACAGGGGTTGGGATGGAGACCCAGTACTTC. Translation gives CASSAGTGVGMETQYF.

This clone has only one observation. The chain has TRBV6-4 and TRBJ2-3, with 10 bases fitting TRBD2. This CDR3 contains 14 residues. Germline V gene lookup returns CDR1 MRHNA and CDR2 SNTAGT. The V segment lost 0 bases and the J segment 12 bases; nucleotides outside the gene matches: 6. CDR3: CASSDSATSGTQYF. CDR3 sequence (DNA): TGTGCCAGCAGTGACTCGGCAACTAGCGGGACTCAGTATTTT.

The rearrangement links TRBV7-3 to TRBJ2-5, with D maybe TRBD1 (5 bases). The J call may be mistaken, given a closer DNA end match to TRBJ2-7. The CDR3 runs 14 residues. Looked up from germline, CDR1 is SGHTA and CDR2 is FQGTGA. The CDR3 is CASSLSPGSYEQYF. CDR3 nucleotides: TGTGCCAGCAGCTTATCCCCAGGGTCCTACGAGCAGTACTTC.

The chain recombines TRBV5-1 with TRBJ1-6; 8 bases fit TRBD1. Looked up from germline, CDR1 is SGHRS and CDR2 is YFSETQ. V lost 0 bases to trimming and J lost 9 bases; unmatched junction nucleotides: 5. The CDR3 sequence is 15 residues long. CDR3 loop: CASSLVGQGASPLHF. CDR3 DNA sequence: TGCGCCAGCAGCTTGGTGGGCCAGGGGGCTTCACCCCTCCACTTT.

The table lists this clone with a count of one. The chain has TRBV29-1 and TRBJ2-7; 9 bases fit TRBD1. The germline CDR1 and CDR2 sequences are SQVTM and ANQGSEA. This CDR3 is built from 12 residues. V lost 7 bases, J lost 5 bases, and 6 bases stayed unmatched. The CDR3 sequence is CSAPGQGNEQYF. For the CDR3, the DNA is TGCAGCGCCCCGGGACAGGGTAACGAGCAGTACTTC.

V and J are TRBV5-8 and TRBJ2-2; 9 bases agree with TRBD1. Germline-derived CDR1 and CDR2 are SGHTS and YDEGEE. The ends lost 4 bases at V and 4 bases at J; junction bases unmatched: 14. The length of the CDR3 is 18 residues. The CDR3 loop is CASSLRDRDVPRTGELFF. The CDR3, as DNA: TGTGCCAGCAGCCTCCGGGACAGGGACGTACCTCGCACCGGGGAGCTGTTTTTT.

This sequence joins TRBV6-5 and TRBJ1-6; D perhaps matches TRBD1 (5 bases). The CDR3 has 15 amino acids. Germline V lookup: CDR1 MNHEY, CDR2 SVGAGI. V was cut by 2 bases and J by 6 bases, with 11 bases left in between. CDR3 DNA sequence: TGTGCCAGCAGTTACGGCCAGGGTGGTAATTCACCCCTCCACTTT. This sequence encodes CASSYGQGGNSPLHF.

The chain has TRBV6-6 and TRBJ1-5, with TRBD1 identical over 7 bases. The V and J ends lost 3 bases and 4 bases, in that order; junction bases with no gene match: 6. Germline loops: CDR1 MNHNY, CDR2 SVGAGI (reference sequence). The CDR3 runs to 15 residues. CDR3 sequence (DNA): TGTGCCAGCAGTTATATTCGGGACAGTAATCAGCCCCAGCATTTT. The encoded protein is CASSYIRDSNQPQHF.

A few counts support this clone. The chain uses TRBV19 and TRBJ1-5; D might be TRBD1 (6 bases). Trimming cost V 0 bases and J 4 bases, with 13 bases left between them. The CDR3 contains 16 residues. CDR1 is LNHDA and CDR2 is SQIVND in the germline V gene (reference sequence). The CDR3 nucleotides are TGTGCCAGTAGTATAGACCAGGGGTTTGAGAATCAGCCCCAGCATTTT. Amino acids: CASSIDQGFENQPQHF.

The rearrangement joins TRBV27 to TRBJ1-2; possibly TRBD1 for D (5 bases). This CDR3 contains 14 residues. Germline V CDR1 and CDR2: MNHEY, SMNVEV (reference sequence). V lost 5 bases and J lost 5, with 15 bases in between. In nucleotides, the CDR3 is TGTGCCAGCAGTCACACAGGTATTCCGTATGGCTACACCTTC. This translates into CASSHTGIPYGYTF.

The genes are TRBV7-9 and TRBJ1-4, with D possibly TRBD1 on 5 matching bases. Trimming stripped 1 base from V and 0 bases from J, with 6 bases between. Germline V lookup: CDR1 SEHNR, CDR2 FQNEAQ (reference sequence). The CDR3 has 15 amino acids. The CDR3 nucleotides read TGTGCCAGCAGCTTAGGACAGCCAACTAATGAAAAACTGTTTTTT. Its protein is CASSLGQPTNEKLFF.

The chain has TRBV7-9 and TRBJ1-1; maybe TRBD1 (6 bases). The CDR3 spans 14 residues. Per germline, CDR1 SEHNR and CDR2 FQNEAQ (reference sequence). With 3 bases removed from V and 4 bases from J, the gap between germline ends came to 12 bases. This CDR3 is CASSFGQFGTEAFF. Here the CDR3 DNA reads TGTGCCAGCAGCTTTGGACAGTTCGGCACTGAAGCTTTCTTT.

The rearrangement uses TRBV2 and TRBJ2-1, with no clear D. Germline CDR1 and CDR2: SNHLY and FYNNEI. The CDR3 length is 14 residues. The V end lost 6 bases, the J end lost 0 bases, and 9 bases lay between the germline ends. CDR3 sequence reads: CASSVQSSYNEQFF. The CDR3, as DNA: TGTGCCAGCAGCGTACAGAGCTCCTACAATGAGCAGTTCTTC.

V is TRBV5-3 and J is TRBJ2-4; TRBD1 matches at 8 bases. TRBV5-3 counts as an open reading frame of uncertain function. The CDR3 extends over 18 amino acids. V lost 2 bases and J lost 0; bases outside the gene matches: 10. CDR3 in DNA: TGTGCCAGAAGCTTAGTTAGGGGACAGGTCCTAGCCAAAAACATTCAGTACTTC. It is translated as CARSLVRGQVLAKNIQYF.

The chain carries TRBV7-9 and TRBJ2-5; a possible D gene is TRBD1 (5 bases). The better agreement between TRBJ2-7 and the DNA end casts doubt on the J call. Germline V lookup: CDR1 SEHNR, CDR2 FQNEAQ (reference sequence). The CDR3 totals 13 residues. The CDR3 is CASSLAQGTEQYF. In nucleotides, the CDR3 is TGTGCCAGCAGCTTAGCGCAGGGTACCGAGCAGTACTTC.

The chain has TRBV5-1 and TRBJ1-4, with 11 bases that match TRBD1. Germline V gene data show CDR1 as SGHRS and CDR2 as YFSETQ. J lost 7 bases, V lost 7 bases, and 9 bases had no gene match. The CDR3 is made up of 15 amino acids. The CDR3 sequence is CASGPGTGGSEKLFF. The CDR3 DNA follows: TGCGCCAGCGGGCCCGGGACAGGGGGTAGTGAAAAACTGTTTTTT.

This chain connects TRBV9 to TRBJ2-1; D unclear. V was shortened by 3 bases and J by 2 bases, with 12 bases between the two germline ends. CDR3 length: 15 amino acids. Germline lookup yields CDR1 SGDLS and CDR2 YYNGEE. CDR3 sequence: CASSDIPRAYNEQFF. The CDR3 nucleotides read TGTGCCAGCAGCGATATACCTCGGGCCTACAATGAGCAGTTCTTC.

This clone was seen just once. The V call is TRBV27, the J call TRBJ2-7; a weak D match, TRBD2 (6 bases). Deletions cut 2 bases from V and 4 bases from J, with 15 bases between. The CDR3 consists of 15 residues. The germline V gene has CDR1 MNHEY and CDR2 SMNVEV (reference sequence). The CDR3 sequence: CASSLAGPSIYEQYF. For the CDR3, the DNA is TGTGCCAGCAGTTTAGCGGGGCCCTCTATTTACGAGCAGTACTTC.

This clone was detected a few times. The rearrangement links TRBV28 to TRBJ2-3; D possibly corresponds to TRBD1 (6 bases). V shed 5 bases and J shed 3 bases, with 24 bases lying between them. CDR1 and CDR2 (germline): MDHEN, SYDVKM. The CDR3 length is 18 residues. CDR3 in amino acids: CASSRFIIGGKGTDTQYF. The CDR3 region has the DNA TGTGCCAGCAGTCGCTTTATAATAGGGGGAAAGGGGACAGATACGCAGTATTTT.

The rearrangement links TRBV28 to TRBJ1-5, with 11 positions matching TRBD1. The germline CDR1 and CDR2 sequences are MDHEN and SYDVKM. The V segment lost 4 bases and the J segment 1 base; nucleotides outside the gene matches: 9. The CDR3 is 18 residues long. The CDR3 sequence is CASSYRTGGFRSNQPQHF. CDR3 bases: TGTGCCAGCAGTTACAGGACAGGGGGCTTTCGGAGCAATCAGCCCCAGCATTTT.

The chain uses TRBV7-7 and TRBJ2-7; D may be TRBD2 (7 bases). The V gene lost 2 bases and the J gene lost 2 bases, with 10 bases spanning the gap. This CDR3 spans 14 amino acids. Looked up from germline, CDR1 is SSHAT and CDR2 is FNYEAQ (reference sequence). CDR3 DNA sequence: TGTGCCAGCAGCTTAAGGGAGGGGGCCTACGAGCAGTACTTC. This encodes CASSLREGAYEQYF. The full variable domain, rest sourced from reference TRBV7-7 and TRBJ2-7, is GAGVSQSPRYKVTKRGQDVTLRCDPISSHATLYWYQQALGQGPEFLTYFNYEAQPDKSGLPSDRFSAERPEGSISTLTIQRTEQRDSAMYRCASSLREGAYEQYFGPGTRLTVT.

The chain joins TRBV6-5 to TRBJ1-6; possible D gene TRBD1, 5 bases. Germline V gene lookup returns CDR1 MNHEY and CDR2 SVGAGI. The V gene lost 2 bases and the J gene lost 7 bases, with 12 bases spanning the gap. The CDR3 has 15 residues. The CDR3 loop reads CASSYAQGLNSPLHF. DNA for the CDR3: TGTGCCAGCAGTTACGCGCAGGGATTAAATTCACCCCTCCACTTT.

The rearrangement joins TRBV7-9 to TRBJ2-3; a weak D match, TRBD2 (6 bases). CDR1 and CDR2 (germline): SEHNR, FQNEAQ (reference sequence). The CDR3 spans 14 residues. The V gene lost 0 bases and the J gene lost 8 bases, with 12 bases spanning the gap. Here the CDR3 reads CASSLAGGLATQYF. The CDR3 DNA reads as TGTGCCAGCAGCTTAGCGGGGGGTTTGGCTACGCAGTATTTT. The entire variable domain, with the rest obtained from reference TRBV7-9 and TRBJ2-3, is as follows: DTGVSQNPRHKITKRGQNVTFRCDPISEHNRLYWYRQTLGQGPEFLTYFQNEAQLEKSRLLSDRFSAERPKGSFSTLEIQRTEQGDSAMYLCASSLAGGLATQYFGPGTRLTVL.

The chain couples TRBV6-5 to TRBJ2-7; 9 bases are a match to TRBD1. This CDR3 has 16 amino acids. Trimming removed 2 bases from V and 4 bases from J; junction bases left unmatched: 9. CDR1 is MNHEY and CDR2 is SVGAGI in the germline V gene. The CDR3 is CASSYDADRGNYEQYF. The CDR3 DNA reads TGTGCCAGCAGTTACGACGCGGACAGGGGAAATTACGAGCAGTACTTC.

Concerning this clone: Other DNA sequences in this specimen translate into the identical CDR3. J is TRBJ1-4 and V is TRBV25-1, with 7 nucleotides matching TRBD1. The CDR3 totals 15 residues. From germline, CDR1 is MGHDK and CDR2 SYGVNS. The V gene end was trimmed by 3 bases and the J gene end by 5 bases; junction bases not matched to a gene: 6. The CDR3: CASSESGTANEKLFF. The CDR3 bases are TGTGCCAGCAGTGAGTCCGGGACAGCGAATGAAAAACTGTTTTTT.

V is TRBV15 and J is TRBJ2-5, with 13 bases fitting TRBD2. Gene TRBJ2-7 matches the end of the DNA better, so the J call may be wrong. Per germline, CDR1 LNHNV and CDR2 YYDKDF (reference sequence). The CDR3 length is 17 residues. The DNA of the CDR3 is TGTGCCACCAGCTCCGGGACTAGCGGGGCCGTTTCCTACGAGCAGTACTTC. Amino acid sequence: CATSSGTSGAVSYEQYF.

V usage is TRBV7-2 and J usage is TRBJ2-7; no reliable D call. V shed 2 bases and J shed 5 bases, with 4 bases lying between them. This CDR3 has 11 amino acids. Germline lookup yields CDR1 SGHTA and CDR2 FQGNSA. The CDR3 sequence is CASSLRDEQYF. CDR3 bases: TGTGCCAGCAGCTTAAGAGACGAGCAGTACTTC.

CDR3 sequence (DNA): TGTGCCAGCAGCTTAGGTGTCGGGTCCCTGGCCGAATCACAAGAGACCCAGTACTTC. This sequence encodes CASSLGVGSLAESQETQYF. This rearrangement joins TRBV7-9 to TRBJ2-5, with D unclear. In germline, CDR1 is SEHNR, CDR2 FQNEAQ (reference sequence). Trimming cost V 1 base and J 2 bases, with 23 bases left between them. The CDR3 is 19 residues long.

This chain joins TRBV28 and TRBJ1-5; TRBD1 matches at 7 bases. The CDR3 is made up of 15 amino acids. Germline trimming cut 4 bases from V and 5 bases from J; bases unmatched to any gene: 8. Germline CDR1 and CDR2: MDHEN and SYDVKM. The CDR3: CASSSPGTADQPQHF. The CDR3 coding sequence is TGTGCCAGCAGTTCCCCAGGGACAGCCGATCAGCCCCAGCATTTT.

This sequence joins TRBV7-2 and TRBJ2-7; 13 bases match TRBD2. The V segment lost 1 base and the J segment 9 bases; nucleotides outside the gene matches: 9. The CDR3 loop spans 16 amino acids. Germline CDR1 reads SGHTA; CDR2 reads FQGNSA. The chain's CDR3 is CASSLGRTSGSPVQYF. The CDR3 DNA reads as TGTGCCAGCAGCTTAGGAAGGACTAGCGGGAGCCCCGTGCAGTACTTC.